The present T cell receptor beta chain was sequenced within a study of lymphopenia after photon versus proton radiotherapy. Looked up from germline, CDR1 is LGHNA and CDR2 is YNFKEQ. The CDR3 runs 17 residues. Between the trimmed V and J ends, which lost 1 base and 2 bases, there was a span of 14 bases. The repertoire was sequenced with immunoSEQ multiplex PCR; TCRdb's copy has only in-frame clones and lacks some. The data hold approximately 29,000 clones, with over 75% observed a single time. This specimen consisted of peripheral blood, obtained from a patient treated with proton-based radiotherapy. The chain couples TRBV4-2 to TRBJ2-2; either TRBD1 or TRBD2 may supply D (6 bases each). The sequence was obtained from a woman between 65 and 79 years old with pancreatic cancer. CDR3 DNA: TGTGCCAGCAGCCAAGGGGGGGCCGGGGGAAACACCGGGGAGCTGTTTTTT. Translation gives CASSQGGAGGNTGELFF.